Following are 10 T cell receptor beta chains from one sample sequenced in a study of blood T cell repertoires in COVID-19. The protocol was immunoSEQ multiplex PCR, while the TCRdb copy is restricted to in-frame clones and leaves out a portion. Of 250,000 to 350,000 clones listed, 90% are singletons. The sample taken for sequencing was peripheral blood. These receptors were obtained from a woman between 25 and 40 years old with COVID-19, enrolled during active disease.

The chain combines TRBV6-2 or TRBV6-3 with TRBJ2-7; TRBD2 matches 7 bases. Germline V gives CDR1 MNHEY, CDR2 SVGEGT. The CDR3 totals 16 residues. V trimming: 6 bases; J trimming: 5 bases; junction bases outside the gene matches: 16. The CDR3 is CASSTETGGPRNEQYF. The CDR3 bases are TGTGCCAGCAGCACAGAGACGGGGGGACCGAGGAACGAGCAGTACTTC.

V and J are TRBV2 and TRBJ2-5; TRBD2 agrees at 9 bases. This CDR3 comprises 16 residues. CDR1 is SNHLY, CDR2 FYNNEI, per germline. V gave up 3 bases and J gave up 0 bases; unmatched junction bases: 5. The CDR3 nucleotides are TGTGCCAGCAGTGACGGTACTAGCGGGCACCAAGAGACCCAGTACTTC. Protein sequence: CASSDGTSGHQETQYF.

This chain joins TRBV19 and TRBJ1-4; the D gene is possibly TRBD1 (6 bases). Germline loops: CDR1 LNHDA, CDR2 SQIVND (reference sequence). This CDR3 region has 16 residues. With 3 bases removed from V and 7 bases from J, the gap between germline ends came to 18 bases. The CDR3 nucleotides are TGTGCCAGTAGTATCCGGCGCGGGGGCTGGGGTGAAAAACTGTTTTTT. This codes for CASSIRRGGWGEKLFF.

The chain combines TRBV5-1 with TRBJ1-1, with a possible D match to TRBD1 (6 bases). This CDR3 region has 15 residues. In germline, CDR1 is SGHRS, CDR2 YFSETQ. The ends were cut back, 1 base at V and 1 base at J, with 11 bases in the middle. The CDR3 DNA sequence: TGCGCCAGCAGCTTGACAGGGTTTGAGAACACTGAAGCTTTCTTT. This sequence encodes CASSLTGFENTEAFF.

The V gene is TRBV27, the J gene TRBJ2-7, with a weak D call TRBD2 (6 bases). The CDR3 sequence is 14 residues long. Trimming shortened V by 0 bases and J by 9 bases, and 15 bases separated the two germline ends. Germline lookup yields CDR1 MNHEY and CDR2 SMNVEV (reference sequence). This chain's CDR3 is CASSLSPGGQVQYF. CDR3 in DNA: TGTGCCAGCAGTTTATCTCCCGGAGGGCAGGTGCAGTACTTC.

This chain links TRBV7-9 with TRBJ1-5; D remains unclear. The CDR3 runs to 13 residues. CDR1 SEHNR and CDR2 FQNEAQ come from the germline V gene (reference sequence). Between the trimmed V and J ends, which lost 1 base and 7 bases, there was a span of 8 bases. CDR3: CASSLGERQPQHF. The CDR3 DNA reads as TGTGCCAGCAGCTTAGGCGAGCGGCAGCCCCAGCATTTT.

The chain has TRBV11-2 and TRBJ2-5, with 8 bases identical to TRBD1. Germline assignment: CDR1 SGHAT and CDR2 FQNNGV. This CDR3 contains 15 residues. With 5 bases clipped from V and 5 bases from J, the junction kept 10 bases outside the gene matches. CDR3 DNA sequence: TGTGCCAGCAGCAACCAAGGGAACAGGGGGGAGACCCAGTACTTC. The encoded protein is CASSNQGNRGETQYF.

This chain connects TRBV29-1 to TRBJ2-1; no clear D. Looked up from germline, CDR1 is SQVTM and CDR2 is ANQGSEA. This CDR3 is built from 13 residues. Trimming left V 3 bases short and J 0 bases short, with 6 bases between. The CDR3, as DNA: TGCAGCGTTGATATTAGCTCCTACAATGAGCAGTTCTTC. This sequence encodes CSVDISSYNEQFF.

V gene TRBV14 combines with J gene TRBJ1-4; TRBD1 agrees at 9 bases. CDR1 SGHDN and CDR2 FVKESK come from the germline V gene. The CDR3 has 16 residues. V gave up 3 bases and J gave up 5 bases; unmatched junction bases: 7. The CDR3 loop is CASSQYSGTGNEKLFF. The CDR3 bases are TGTGCCAGCAGCCAGTACTCAGGGACAGGGAATGAAAAACTGTTTTTT.

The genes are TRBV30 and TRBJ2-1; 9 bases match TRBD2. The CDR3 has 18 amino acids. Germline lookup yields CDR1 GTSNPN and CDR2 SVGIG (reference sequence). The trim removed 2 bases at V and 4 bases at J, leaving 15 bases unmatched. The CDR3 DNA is TGTGCCTGGAGTAAGAAGCTAGCGGGAACGGTACTATACAATGAGCAGTTCTTC. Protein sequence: CAWSKKLAGTVLYNEQFF.